The 8 T cell receptor beta chains given below trace back to one sample, sequenced in a study of CD8+ T cells in alopecia areata. Once RNA had been extracted, it was reverse transcribed into cDNA to act as the sequencing template. Measured with immunoSEQ multiplex PCR; TCRdb has only the in-frame clones, and not every one. The table includes around 190,000 clones, roughly 60% detected once. The treatment here: oral pan-JAK inhibitor, 5-10 mg twice daily. The sample here was CD4+ T cells sorted from blood, taken at week 24, from a patient treated with tofacitinib. The origin of the receptors is a human donor with alopecia areata.

In its sample, this clone was seen a few times. The rearrangement joins TRBV2 to TRBJ2-7; either TRBD1 or TRBD2 may supply D (5 bases each). Germline loops: CDR1 SNHLY, CDR2 FYNNEI. V was clipped by 10 bases and J by 12 bases, with 19 bases between them. This CDR3 contains 11 residues. The CDR3 loop is CATRSGARGYF. CDR3 nucleotides: TGTGCCACCAGGTCCGGGGCTCGGGGGTACTTC.

About this clone itself: This sample includes further DNA sequences coding for the same CDR3. This chain links TRBV29-1 with TRBJ1-2; D is ambiguous. CDR1 and CDR2 (germline): SQVTM, ANQGSEA. The CDR3 spans 11 residues. The germline V and J ends were trimmed by 6 bases and 6 bases, with 11 bases remaining between them. CDR3 region: CSVTGVDGYTF. The CDR3 bases are TGCAGCGTAACCGGGGTGGATGGCTACACCTTC.

This clone was seen a few times. The chain carries TRBV7-3 and TRBJ2-2; a weak D match, TRBD1 (6 bases). This CDR3 is built from 14 residues. Trimming left V 4 bases short and J 5 bases short, with 11 bases between. Germline V CDR1 and CDR2: SGHTA, FQGTGA. CDR3 bases: TGTGCCAGCAGCTACCAGGGGCATACCGGGGAGCTGTTTTTT. This gives the protein CASSYQGHTGELFF.

In this sample, this clone turned up once. The rearrangement uses TRBV30 and TRBJ1-1; TRBD1 aligns across 9 bases. This CDR3 has 13 amino acids. Germline CDR1 is GTSNPN and CDR2 is SVGIG (reference sequence). The V and J ends lost 3 bases and 8 bases, in that order; junction bases with no gene match: 7. The CDR3 region has the DNA TGTGCCTGGAGGACAGGACAGGGGCTAGAAGCTTTCTTT. Translation gives CAWRTGQGLEAFF.

V and J are TRBV2 and TRBJ1-2; D possibly corresponds to TRBD1 (6 bases). The CDR3 length is 12 residues. V was clipped by 6 bases and J by 5 bases, with 10 bases between them. Germline V gene data show CDR1 as SNHLY and CDR2 as FYNNEI. The CDR3 region is CASRQQGYGYTF. CDR3 DNA sequence: TGTGCCAGCAGGCAACAGGGATATGGCTACACCTTC.

The sample holds one count of this clone. V and J are TRBV29-1 and TRBJ1-1; 8 nucleotides match TRBD1. This CDR3 spans 14 amino acids. Germline V gene lookup returns CDR1 SQVTM and CDR2 ANQGSEA. V lost 0 bases and J lost 4; bases outside the gene matches: 4. The CDR3 region has the DNA TGCAGCGTTGAAGACACAGGGGGTAGCACTGAAGCTTTCTTT. This codes for CSVEDTGGSTEAFF.

The chain links TRBV2 to TRBJ2-2, with D uncertain. Trimming stripped 7 bases from V and 0 bases from J, with 12 bases between. Germline V gene data show CDR1 as SNHLY and CDR2 as FYNNEI. The CDR3 has 15 amino acids. The CDR3 reads CASTAEAANTGELFF. The CDR3 DNA reads as TGTGCCAGCACGGCCGAAGCCGCGAACACCGGGGAGCTGTTTTTT.

The genes are TRBV30 and TRBJ2-5; the D is unclear. With 2 bases removed from V and 5 bases from J, the gap between germline ends came to 12 bases. From germline, CDR1 is GTSNPN and CDR2 SVGIG (reference sequence). CDR3 length: 13 residues. The CDR3 sequence is CAWSRQMGETQYF. CDR3 sequence (DNA): TGTGCCTGGAGTCGACAAATGGGGGAGACCCAGTACTTC.